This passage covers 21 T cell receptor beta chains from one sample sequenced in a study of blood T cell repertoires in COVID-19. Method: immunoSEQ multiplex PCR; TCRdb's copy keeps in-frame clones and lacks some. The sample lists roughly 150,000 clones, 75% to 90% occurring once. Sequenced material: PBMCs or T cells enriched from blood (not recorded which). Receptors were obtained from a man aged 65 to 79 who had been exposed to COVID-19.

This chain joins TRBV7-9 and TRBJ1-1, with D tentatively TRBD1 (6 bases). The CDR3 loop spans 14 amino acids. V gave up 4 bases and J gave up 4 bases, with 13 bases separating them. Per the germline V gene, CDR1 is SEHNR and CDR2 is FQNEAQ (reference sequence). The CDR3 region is CASSSNGGATEAFF. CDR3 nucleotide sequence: TGTGCCAGCAGCTCAAATGGGGGGGCCACTGAAGCTTTCTTT.

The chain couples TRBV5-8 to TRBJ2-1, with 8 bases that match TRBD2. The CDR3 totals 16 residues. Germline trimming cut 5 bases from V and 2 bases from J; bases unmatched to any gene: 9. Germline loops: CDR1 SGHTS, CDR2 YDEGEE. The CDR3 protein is CASRTRRAGAYNEQFF. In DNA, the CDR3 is TGTGCCAGCAGGACCCGGAGAGCGGGAGCCTACAATGAGCAGTTCTTC.

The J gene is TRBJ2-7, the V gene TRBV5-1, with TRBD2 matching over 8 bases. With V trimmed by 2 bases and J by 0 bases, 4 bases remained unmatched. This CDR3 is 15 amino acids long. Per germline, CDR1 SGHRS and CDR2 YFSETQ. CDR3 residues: CASSFQSGSSYEQYF. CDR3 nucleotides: TGCGCCAGCAGCTTCCAGAGCGGGAGCTCCTACGAGCAGTACTTC.

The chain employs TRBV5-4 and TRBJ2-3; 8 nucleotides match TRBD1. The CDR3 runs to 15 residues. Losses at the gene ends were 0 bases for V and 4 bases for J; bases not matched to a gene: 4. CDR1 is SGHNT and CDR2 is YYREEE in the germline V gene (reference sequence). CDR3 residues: CASSLDRGRPDTQYF. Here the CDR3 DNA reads TGTGCCAGCAGCTTGGACAGGGGGAGACCAGATACGCAGTATTTT.

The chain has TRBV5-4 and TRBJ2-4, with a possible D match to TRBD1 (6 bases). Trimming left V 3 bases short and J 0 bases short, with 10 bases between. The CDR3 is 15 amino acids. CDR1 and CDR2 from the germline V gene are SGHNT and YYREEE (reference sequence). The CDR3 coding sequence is TGTGCCAGCAGCTCGGACAGTGTAGCCAAAAACATTCAGTACTTC. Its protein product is CASSSDSVAKNIQYF.

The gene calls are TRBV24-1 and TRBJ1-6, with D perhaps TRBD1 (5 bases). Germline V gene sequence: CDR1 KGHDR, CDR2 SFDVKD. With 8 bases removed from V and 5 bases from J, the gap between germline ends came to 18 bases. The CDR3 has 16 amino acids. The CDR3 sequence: CATITGTGGDNSPLHF. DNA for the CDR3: TGTGCCACCATCACGGGGACCGGGGGAGATAATTCACCCCTCCACTTT.

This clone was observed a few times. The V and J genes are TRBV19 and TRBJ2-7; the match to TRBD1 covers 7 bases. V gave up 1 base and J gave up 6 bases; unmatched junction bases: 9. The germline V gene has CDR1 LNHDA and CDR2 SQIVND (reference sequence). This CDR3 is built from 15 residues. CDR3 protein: CASSIGYRGESEQYF. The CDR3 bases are TGTGCCAGTAGTATAGGGTACAGGGGAGAAAGCGAGCAGTACTTC.

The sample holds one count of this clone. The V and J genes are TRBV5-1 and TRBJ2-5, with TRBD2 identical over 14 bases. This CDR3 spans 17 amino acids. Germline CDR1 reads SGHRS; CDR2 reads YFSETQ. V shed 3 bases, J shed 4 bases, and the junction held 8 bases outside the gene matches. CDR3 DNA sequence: TGCGCCAGCAGCTCCACCGGGACTAGCGGGAGTGGAGAGACCCAGTACTTC. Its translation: CASSSTGTSGSGETQYF.

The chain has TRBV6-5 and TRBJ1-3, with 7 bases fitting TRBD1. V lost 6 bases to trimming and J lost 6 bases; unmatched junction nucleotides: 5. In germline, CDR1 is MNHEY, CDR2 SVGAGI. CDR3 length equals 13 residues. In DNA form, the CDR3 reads TGTGCCAGCAGCCGACAGGGCCAAAACACCATATATTTT. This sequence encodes CASSRQGQNTIYF.

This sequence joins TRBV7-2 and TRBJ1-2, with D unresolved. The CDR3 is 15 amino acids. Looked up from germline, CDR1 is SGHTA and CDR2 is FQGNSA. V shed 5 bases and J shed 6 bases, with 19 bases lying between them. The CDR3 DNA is TGTGCCAGCAGCCCATCCTCCGGGGTAAAGGATGGCTACACCTTC. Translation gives CASSPSSGVKDGYTF.

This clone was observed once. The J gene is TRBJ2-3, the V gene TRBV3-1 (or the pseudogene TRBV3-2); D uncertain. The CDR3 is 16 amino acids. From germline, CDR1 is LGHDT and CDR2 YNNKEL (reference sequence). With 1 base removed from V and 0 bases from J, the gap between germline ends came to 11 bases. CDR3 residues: CASSQVFESSTDTQYF. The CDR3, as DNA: TGTGCCAGCAGCCAAGTATTTGAGAGTAGCACAGATACGCAGTATTTT.

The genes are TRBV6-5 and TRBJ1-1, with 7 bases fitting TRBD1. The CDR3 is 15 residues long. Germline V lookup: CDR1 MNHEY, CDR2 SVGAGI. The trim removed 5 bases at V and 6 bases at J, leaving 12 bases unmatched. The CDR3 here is CASSRDRRSVAEAFF. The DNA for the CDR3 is TGTGCCAGCAGTCGGGACAGAAGGTCTGTGGCTGAAGCTTTCTTT.

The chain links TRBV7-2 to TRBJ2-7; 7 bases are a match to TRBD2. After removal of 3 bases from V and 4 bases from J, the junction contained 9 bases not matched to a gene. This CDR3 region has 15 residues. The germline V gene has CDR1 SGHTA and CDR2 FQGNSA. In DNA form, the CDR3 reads TGTGCCAGCAGCTTTTATATCCAGCGGGATTACGAGCAGTACTTC. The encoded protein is CASSFYIQRDYEQYF.

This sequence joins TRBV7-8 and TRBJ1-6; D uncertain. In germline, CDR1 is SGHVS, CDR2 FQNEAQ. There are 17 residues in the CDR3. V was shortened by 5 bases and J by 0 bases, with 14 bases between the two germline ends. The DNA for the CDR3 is TGTGCCAGCAGCCCGGTCGGTGGTAGCTCCTATAATTCACCCCTCCACTTT. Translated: CASSPVGGSSYNSPLHF.

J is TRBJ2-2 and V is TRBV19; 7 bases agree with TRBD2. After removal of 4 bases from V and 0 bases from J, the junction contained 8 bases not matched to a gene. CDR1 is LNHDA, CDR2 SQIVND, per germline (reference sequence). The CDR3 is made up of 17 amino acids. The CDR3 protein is CASSNRAGHTNTGELFF. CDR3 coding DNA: TGTGCCAGTAGTAACAGAGCGGGGCACACGAACACCGGGGAGCTGTTTTTT. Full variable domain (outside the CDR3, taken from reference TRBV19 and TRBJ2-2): DGGITQSPKYLFRKEGQNVTLSCEQNLNHDAMYWYRQDPGQGLRLIYYSQIVNDFQKGDIAEGYSVSREKKESFPLTVTSAQKNPTAFYLCASSNRAGHTNTGELFFGEGSRLTVL.

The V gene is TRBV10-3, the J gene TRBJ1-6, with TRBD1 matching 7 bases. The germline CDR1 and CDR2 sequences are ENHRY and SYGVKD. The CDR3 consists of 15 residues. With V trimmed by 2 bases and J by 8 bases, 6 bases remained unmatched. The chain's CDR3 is CAISEQGGADSPLHF. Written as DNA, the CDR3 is TGTGCCATCAGTGAGCAGGGGGGTGCTGATTCACCCCTCCACTTT.

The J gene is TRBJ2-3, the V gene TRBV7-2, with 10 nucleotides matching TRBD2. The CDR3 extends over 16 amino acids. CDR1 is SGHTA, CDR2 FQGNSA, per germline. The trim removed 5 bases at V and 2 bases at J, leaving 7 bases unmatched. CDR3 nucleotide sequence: TGTGCCAGCAGCCTTTCTAGCGGGAGTCTCACAGATACGCAGTATTTT. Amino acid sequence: CASSLSSGSLTDTQYF.

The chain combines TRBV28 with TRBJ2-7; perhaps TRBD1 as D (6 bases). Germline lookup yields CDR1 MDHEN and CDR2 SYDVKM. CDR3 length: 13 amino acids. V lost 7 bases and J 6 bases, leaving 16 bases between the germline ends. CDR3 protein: CASTPSPRGEQYF. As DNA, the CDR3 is TGTGCCAGCACCCCCTCGCCCAGGGGCGAGCAGTACTTC. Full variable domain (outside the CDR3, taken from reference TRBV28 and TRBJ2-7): DVKVTQSSRYLVKRTGEKVFLECVQDMDHENMFWYRQDPGLGLRLIYFSYDVKMKEKGDIPEGYSVSREKKERFSLILESASTNQTSMYLCASTPSPRGEQYFGPGTRLTVT.

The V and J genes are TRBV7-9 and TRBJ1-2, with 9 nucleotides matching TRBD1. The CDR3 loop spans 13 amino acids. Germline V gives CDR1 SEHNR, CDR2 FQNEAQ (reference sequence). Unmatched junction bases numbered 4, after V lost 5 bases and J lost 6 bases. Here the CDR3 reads CASSRTGEHGYTF. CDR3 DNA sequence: TGTGCCAGCAGCCGGACAGGGGAGCATGGCTACACCTTC.

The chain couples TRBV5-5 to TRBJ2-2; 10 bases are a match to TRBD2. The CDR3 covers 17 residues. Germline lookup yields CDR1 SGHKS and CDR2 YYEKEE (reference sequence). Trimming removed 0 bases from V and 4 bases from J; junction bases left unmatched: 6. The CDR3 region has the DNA TGTGCCAGCAGCTTGGTTCCGAGGACTAGCGGCACCGGGGAGCTGTTTTTT. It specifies CASSLVPRTSGTGELFF.

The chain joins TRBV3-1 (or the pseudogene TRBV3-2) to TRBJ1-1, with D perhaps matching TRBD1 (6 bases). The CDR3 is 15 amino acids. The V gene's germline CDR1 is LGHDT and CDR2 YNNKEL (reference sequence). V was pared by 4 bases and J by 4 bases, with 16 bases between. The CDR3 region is CASSPDGGAGTEAFF. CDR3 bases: TGTGCCAGCAGCCCCGATGGGGGGGCGGGCACTGAAGCTTTCTTT.